One sample yielded the 18 T cell receptor beta chains listed below, sequenced in a study of shared T cell receptors in the human thymus. TCRdb's table, derived via immunoSEQ multiplex PCR, lists solely in-frame clones and lacks some. The sample includes some 760,000 clones, roughly 85% of them seen just once. These same data were also listed under a study on human thymus T cells.

The sequenced material came from thymocytes. Every receptor here comes from a girl under three years old with a congenital heart defect.

There are a few counts of this clone. Written as DNA, the CDR3 is TGTGCCAGCAGTCACCCGGGACAGGGACTTGTTCGTGAGGGCAATCAGCCCCAGCATTTT. Amino acid sequence: CASSHPGQGLVREGNQPQHF. The rearrangement uses TRBV28 and TRBJ1-5, with 9 bases matching TRBD1. Germline-derived CDR1 and CDR2 are MDHEN and SYDVKM. Trimming at V came to 5 bases and at J to 2 bases, leaving 19 bases not matched to a gene. This CDR3 comprises 20 residues.

This clone has just one count. The V call is TRBV27, the J call TRBJ1-1; 8 bases match TRBD1. V lost 5 bases and J lost 11; bases outside the gene matches: 10. The CDR3 contains 13 residues. The germline V gene has CDR1 MNHEY and CDR2 SMNVEV (reference sequence). The CDR3 is CASSAGGSKSAFF. In DNA, the CDR3 is TGTGCCAGCAGTGCAGGGGGCTCCAAGTCTGCTTTCTTT.

V usage is TRBV6-6 and J usage is TRBJ1-1; the match to TRBD1 covers 9 bases. Germline V gene lookup returns CDR1 MNHNY and CDR2 SVGAGI (reference sequence). V gave up 5 bases and J gave up 3 bases; unmatched junction bases: 7. The CDR3 loop spans 15 amino acids. The CDR3 region has the DNA TGTGCCAGCAGTCTCTACAGGGGGCGCGACACTGAAGCTTTCTTT. This sequence encodes CASSLYRGRDTEAFF.

The chain is built from TRBV19 and TRBJ1-5; 8 nucleotides align to TRBD1. From germline, CDR1 is LNHDA and CDR2 SQIVND (reference sequence). V dropped 6 bases and J dropped 5; count of bases not matched to a gene: 9. This CDR3 comprises 15 residues. As DNA, the CDR3 is TGTGCCAGTAGCTTGGAACAGGGGGGTGATCAGCCCCAGCATTTT. It specifies CASSLEQGGDQPQHF.

This rearrangement joins TRBV4-3 to TRBJ2-7, with 10 bases fitting TRBD1. Looked up from germline, CDR1 is LGHNA and CDR2 is YSLEER. Trimming cost V 0 bases and J 12 bases; bases outside gene matches: 8. The CDR3 covers 14 residues. The CDR3 sequence: CASSQDLGQGERYF. The DNA of the CDR3 is TGCGCCAGCAGCCAAGATCTAGGACAGGGGGAGAGGTACTTC.

The count of this clone is one. The chain has TRBV19 and TRBJ1-1, with unresolved D. Between the trimmed V and J ends, which lost 7 bases and 7 bases, there was a span of 16 bases. Germline CDR1 LNHDA, CDR2 SQIVND (reference sequence). The CDR3 sequence is 13 residues long. The CDR3 spells CASTSLSTGEAFF. Here the CDR3 DNA reads TGTGCCAGTACTTCTCTGAGCACGGGTGAAGCTTTCTTT.

The gene calls are TRBV2 and TRBJ1-1; D not resolved. This CDR3 spans 11 amino acids. The V gene lost 6 bases and the J gene lost 5 bases, with 7 bases spanning the gap. CDR1 and CDR2 from the germline V gene are SNHLY and FYNNEI. The CDR3 sequence: CASSTVTEAFF. In nucleotides, the CDR3 is TGTGCCAGCAGCACAGTAACTGAAGCTTTCTTT.

This chain's CDR3 is CASSLGGNYGYTF. CDR3 sequence (DNA): TGTGCCAGCAGCTTGGGGGGGAACTATGGCTACACCTTC. The J gene is TRBJ1-2, the V gene TRBV13; TRBD1 might be the D (5 bases). The germline gives CDR1 PRHDT, CDR2 FYEKMQ (reference sequence). This CDR3 contains 13 residues. The germline V and J ends were trimmed by 3 bases and 2 bases, with 7 bases remaining between them. The full variable domain, rest sourced from reference TRBV13 and TRBJ1-2, is AAGVIQSPRHLIKEKRETATLKCYPIPRHDTVYWYQQGPGQDPQFLISFYEKMQSDKGSIPDRFSAQQFSDYHSELNMSSLELGDSALYFCASSLGGNYGYTFGSGTRLTVV.

The V call is TRBV30, the J call TRBJ2-1; perhaps TRBD1 as D (7 bases). V shed 4 bases and J shed 4 bases, with 17 bases lying between them. The CDR3 spans 15 residues. From germline, CDR1 is GTSNPN and CDR2 SVGIG (reference sequence). The CDR3 DNA sequence: TGTGCCTGGATACCATCAGGGGGGTTATACAATGAGCAGTTCTTC. It is translated as CAWIPSGGLYNEQFF.

The J gene is TRBJ2-5, the V gene TRBV2, with TRBD2 matching over 9 bases. Trimming removed 7 bases from V and 3 bases from J; junction bases left unmatched: 3. The CDR3 has 13 amino acids. Germline CDR1 and CDR2: SNHLY and FYNNEI. The CDR3 region is CASTQRGEETQYF. DNA for the CDR3: TGTGCCAGCACCCAGCGGGGGGAAGAGACCCAGTACTTC.

Points on this clone: One junction end does not reproduce the germline sequence, and a read error may be involved. This same CDR3 is encoded by further DNA sequences in the sample. The chain has TRBV5-8 and TRBJ1-6; 9 bases are a match to TRBD1. Germline V gives CDR1 SGHTS, CDR2 YDEGEE. The length of the CDR3 is 15 residues. The DNA for the CDR3 is TGTGCCAGCAGCTGGGACAGGGTGTATAATTCCCCCCTCCACTTT. Its protein is CASSWDRVYNSPLHF.

V is TRBV6-1 and J is TRBJ2-7, with 9 nucleotides matching TRBD1. Germline V gene data show CDR1 as MNHNS and CDR2 as SASEGT. The ends lost 4 bases at V and 6 bases at J; junction bases unmatched: 7. The CDR3 spans 14 residues. The CDR3 DNA reads TGTGCCAGCAGTGTAAGGACAGGGGCCCTCGAGCAGTACTTC. Its protein product is CASSVRTGALEQYF.

The chain is built from TRBV9 and TRBJ2-2; 7 nucleotides line up with TRBD1. The germline V gene has CDR1 SGDLS and CDR2 YYNGEE. J gave up 6 bases and V 2 bases, and 4 bases lay outside the gene matches. The CDR3 is made up of 14 amino acids. The CDR3 is CASSVAQGAGELFF. The DNA of the CDR3 is TGTGCCAGCAGCGTGGCTCAGGGGGCCGGGGAGCTGTTTTTT. The full variable domain, completed using reference TRBV9 and TRBJ2-2, is DSGVTQTPKHLITATGQRVTLRCSPRSGDLSVYWYQQSLDQGLQFLIQYYNGEERAKGNILERFSAQQFPDLHSELNLSSLELGDSALYFCASSVAQGAGELFFGEGSRLTVL.

The chain couples TRBV5-4 to TRBJ2-1; 8 bases are shared with TRBD2. V shed 0 bases and J 7 bases; nucleotides not matched to a gene: 6. Germline V lookup: CDR1 SGHNT, CDR2 YYREEE (reference sequence). The length of the CDR3 is 15 residues. CDR3 residues: CASSLVTSEENEQFF. The CDR3 DNA reads TGTGCCAGCAGCTTGGTGACTAGCGAGGAAAATGAGCAGTTCTTC.

The chain employs TRBV20-1 and TRBJ2-7; D is undetermined. The germline V gene encodes CDR1 DFQATT and CDR2 SNEGSKA (reference sequence). CDR3 size: 9 residues. CDR3 sequence: CSATRHLYV. CDR3 sequence (DNA): TGCAGTGCTACTCGACACCTTTATGTC.

The V and J genes are TRBV10-1 and TRBJ2-5; the D is unclear. The length of the CDR3 is 11 residues. The ends were cut back, 11 bases at V and 3 bases at J, with 10 bases in the middle. Germline-derived CDR1 and CDR2 are WNHNN and SYGVQD (reference sequence). As DNA, the CDR3 is TGCGCCCGCCCGCGGAAAGAGACCCAGTACTTC. This codes for CARPRKETQYF.

This chain connects TRBV7-8 to TRBJ2-5, with TRBD2 matching 10 bases. The V segment lost 0 bases and the J segment 1 base; nucleotides outside the gene matches: 5. The CDR3 sequence is 17 residues long. Germline loops: CDR1 SGHVS, CDR2 FQNEAQ. The CDR3 sequence is CASSLAGLAAFQETQYF. CDR3 DNA: TGTGCCAGCAGCTTAGCCGGACTAGCGGCCTTCCAAGAGACCCAGTACTTC.

V usage is TRBV20-1 and J usage is TRBJ1-4; TRBD1 aligns across 11 bases. The germline V gene has CDR1 DFQATT and CDR2 SNEGSKA (reference sequence). This CDR3 comprises 11 residues. This CDR3 reads CSGTGGEKLFF. CDR3 coding DNA: TGCAGCGGGACAGGGGGTGAAAAACTGTTTTTT.